The clone carrying this TCR beta chain was counted only a few times. Its antigen is not identified. The data were obtained in a study of early T cells in non-severe SARS-CoV-2 infection. Study in general: The input, bulk RNA from unsorted whole blood, was sequenced, and chains were unpaired. General observations from the study: Comparison of clonotypes with VDJdb favored anti-spike CD8 responses while missing private and CD4 specificities.

Individual cDNA molecules were tagged with unique molecular identifiers. TCRdb used MiXCR to reprocess the 5' RACE reads, holding one entry per CDR3 protein. The data hold around 58,000 distinct CDR3 sequences, with roughly 13% observed a single time. The ends were cut back, 7 bases at V and 5 bases at J, with 23 bases in the middle. The CDR3 is 16 residues long. This receptor was identified in an adult who was a healthcare worker with PCR-confirmed SARS-CoV-2 infection or an uninfected control (not recorded which). The chain has TRBV12-3 or TRBV12-4 and TRBJ1-1; D may be TRBD1 (6 bases). Sample: whole blood. Written as DNA, the CDR3 is TGTGCCAGCACCCAACTTTTGGGGGCTGGGGGGACTGAAGCTTTCTTT. This codes for CASTQLLGAGGTEAFF.